This is a list of T cell receptor beta chains from one sample in a study of cytomegalovirus exposure and HLA in healthy donors. Data came from immunoSEQ multiplex PCR; TCRdb stores just in-frame clones and leaves some out. The sample records 200,000 or so clones, about 80% being singletons. Sequences were obtained from PBMCs. The source of these receptors is a woman aged 25 to 39 in good health and CMV-seronegative. Each CDR3 is given with its conserved first and last residue. The order of the fields is clone size, D gene, J gene, V gene, CDR3 protein, CDR3 DNA. D genes are given only for firm matches. Part of the rows lack a size; the others show once, few, many or a class for expanded clones.

NA NA TRBJ2-1 TRBV7-9 CSSSLIPEEQFF TGTTCCAGCAGCCTAATACCGGAGGAGCAGTTCTTC
NA NA TRBJ2-7 TRBV18 CASSHGNSYEQYF TGTGCCAGCTCACACGGGAACTCCTACGAGCAGTACTTC
NA TRBD1 TRBJ1-5 TRBV6-6 CASSYDRVNQPQHF TGTGCCAGCAGTTATGACAGGGTCAATCAGCCCCAGCATTTT
once TRBD1 TRBJ1-6 TRBV6-6 CASSYIWTGGNSPLHF TGTGCCAGCAGTTACATATGGACAGGGGGAAATTCACCCCTCCACTTT
NA TRBD1 TRBJ2-7 TRBV7-2 CASSLRDRVYEQYF TGTGCCAGCAGCTTGAGAGACAGGGTCTACGAGCAGTACTTC
NA NA TRBJ1-1 TRBV7-8 CASSLRWGGVGTEAFF TGTGCCAGCAGCTTAAGGTGGGGGGGAGTAGGGACTGAAGCTTTCTTT
NA NA TRBJ2-1 TRBV6-5 CASRSNSGEQFF TGTGCCAGCAGGTCAAATTCAGGGGAGCAGTTCTTC
NA NA TRBJ1-2 TRBV9 CASSVVGRGWDGYTF TGTGCCAGCAGCGTAGTTGGCAGGGGATGGGATGGCTACACCTTC
NA NA TRBJ2-3 TRBV28 CASSLTPESTDTQYF TGTGCCAGCAGTTTAACACCGGAGAGCACAGATACGCAGTATTTT
NA NA TRBJ1-3 TRBV18 CASSPGSYGHGNTIYF TGTGCCAGCTCACCAGGCTCCTATGGGCATGGAAACACCATATATTTT
few TRBD1 TRBJ2-1 TRBV27 CASSWDRAYNEQFF TGTGCCAGCAGTTGGGACAGGGCTTACAATGAGCAGTTCTTC
NA TRBD1 TRBJ1-4 TRBV7-9 CASSLRQGVEEKLFF TGTGCCAGCAGCTTAAGACAGGGGGTGGAAGAAAAACTGTTTTTT
few TRBD2 TRBJ2-3 TRBV20-1 CSAGETSGTYF TGCAGTGCTGGAGAAACTAGCGGGACGTATTTT
once NA TRBJ1-4 TRBV2 CASTGEAGNEKLFF TGTGCCAGCACGGGGGAGGCGGGAAATGAAAAACTGTTTTTT
NA NA TRBJ2-1 TRBV29-1 CSAKPHPGEGNEQFF TGCAGCGCCAAACCCCACCCGGGAGAAGGCAATGAGCAGTTCTTC
NA NA TRBJ2-7 TRBV28 CASSQTLAYEQYF TGTGCCAGCAGCCAGACACTTGCCTACGAGCAGTACTTC
NA TRBD1 TRBJ2-7 TRBV2 CASSLTWTGLGYEQYF TGTGCCAGCAGCCTCACCTGGACAGGGTTGGGGTACGAGCAGTACTTC
NA TRBD1 TRBJ2-7 TRBV6-4 CASSVTTGAEQYF TGTGCCAGCAGTGTCACAACAGGGGCCGAGCAGTACTTC
NA TRBD1 TRBJ2-2 TRBV25-1 CASETRDSYVGELFF TGTGCCAGCGAAACCCGGGACAGTTACGTCGGGGAGCTGTTTTTT
NA TRBD1 TRBJ1-1 TRBV5-1 CASSLGQGMNTEAFF TGCGCCAGCAGCTTAGGACAGGGGATGAACACTGAAGCTTTCTTT
NA NA TRBJ1-4 TRBV6-6 CASSTLYWGSNEKLFF TGTGCCAGCAGTACCCTTTATTGGGGCTCTAATGAAAAACTGTTTTTT
NA NA TRBJ2-7 TRBV6-1 CASSNQGSPDEQYF TGTGCCAGCAGTAACCAGGGCTCTCCCGACGAGCAGTACTTC
NA NA TRBJ1-1 TRBV5-6 CASSSRTTEAFF TGTGCCAGCAGCTCTAGAACCACTGAAGCTTTCTTT
NA TRBD2 TRBJ2-1 TRBV5-4 CATGGTSGKSYNEQFF TGTGCCACGGGAGGGACTAGCGGGAAGTCCTACAATGAGCAGTTCTTC
NA NA TRBJ2-1 TRBV30 CAWSQSNEQFF TGTGCCTGGTCACAGAGCAATGAGCAGTTCTTC
NA NA TRBJ1-2 TRBV7-2 CASIPRGFNHGYTF TGTGCCAGCATCCCGCGGGGTTTTAACCATGGCTACACCTTC
NA TRBD2 TRBJ2-3 TRBV15 CATSRDLLAFSTDTQYF TGTGCCACCAGCAGAGATCTACTAGCGTTTTCCACAGATACGCAGTATTTT
NA TRBD2 TRBJ2-1 TRBV9 CASSVGSSGNGMFF TGTGCCAGCAGCGTAGGCTCTAGCGGGAACGGGATGTTCTTC
NA NA TRBJ1-1 TRBV7-9 CASSPRAKNTEAFF TGTGCCAGCAGCCCCAGGGCGAAGAACACTGAAGCTTTCTTT
NA NA TRBJ2-3 TRBV29-1 CSVLSSTDTQYF TGCAGCGTTCTTAGTAGCACAGATACGCAGTATTTT
NA TRBD1 TRBJ2-3 TRBV7-6 CASSLESGGTGNTDTQYF TGTGCCAGCAGCTTAGAAAGCGGCGGGACAGGAAACACAGATACGCAGTATTTT
NA TRBD1 TRBJ1-2 TRBV19 CASKPLTGSYYGYPF TGTGCCAGTAAACCTTTGACAGGGAGTTACTATGGCTACCCCTTC
NA TRBD1 TRBJ2-1 TRBV6-6 CASSLQGVVYNEQFF TGTGCCAGCAGTTTGCAGGGGGTCGTGTACAATGAGCAGTTCTTC
NA TRBD1 TRBJ2-1 TRBV7-3 CASRGTGTHEQFF TGTGCCAGCAGGGGGACAGGGACCCATGAGCAGTTCTTC
few TRBD2 TRBJ2-5 TRBV7-6 CASSLGTSGARETQYF TGTGCCAGCAGCTTAGGGACTAGCGGGGCCCGGGAGACCCAGTACTTC
NA NA TRBJ1-2 TRBV30 CACLGRAPGGYTF TGTGCCTGCCTTGGAAGGGCGCCGGGGGGCTACACCTTC
NA NA TRBJ2-5 TRBV7-2 CASSLGLQTQYF TGTGCCAGCAGCTTAGGACTACAGACCCAGTACTTC
NA TRBD2 TRBJ2-1 TRBV27 CASSLSYGAGGYNEQFF TGTGCCAGCAGTTTATCGTATGGGGCGGGAGGGTACAATGAGCAGTTCTTC
few NA TRBJ1-3 TRBV5-1 CASSQDRLHGNTIYF TGCGCCAGCAGTCAAGACAGATTACACGGAAACACCATATATTTT
once NA TRBJ2-1 TRBV29-1 CSIGESSYNEQFF TGCAGCATCGGGGAGAGCTCCTACAATGAGCAGTTCTTC
NA NA TRBJ2-5 TRBV10-3 CATGEETQYF TGTGCCACCGGAGAGGAGACCCAGTACTTC
once NA TRBJ2-1 TRBV7-6 CASSLPRDVDNEQFF TGTGCCAGCAGCTTACCCCGGGATGTAGACAATGAGCAGTTCTTC
NA NA TRBJ2-7 TRBV6-1 CASSEAALVGSYEQYF TGTGCCAGCAGTGAAGCTGCGCTAGTTGGAAGTTACGAGCAGTACTTC
NA TRBD2 TRBJ2-3 TRBV19 CASSPRTSGGFTDTQYF TGTGCCAGTAGTCCCCGGACTAGCGGGGGGTTCACAGATACGCAGTATTTT
NA NA TRBJ2-2 TRBV15 CATSLDTTGELFF TGTGCCACCAGCTTAGACACCACCGGGGAGCTGTTTTTT
NA NA TRBJ1-1 TRBV4-2 CASSPRTVNTEAFF TGTGCCAGCAGCCCCCGCACGGTGAACACTGAAGCTTTCTTT
NA NA TRBJ2-1 TRBV19 CASSIVSYSYNEQFF TGTGCCAGTAGTATTGTGAGTTACTCCTACAATGAGCAGTTCTTC
NA NA TRBJ1-3 TRBV5-1 CASSLEGRSFSGNTIYF TGCGCCAGCAGCTTAGAGGGCAGATCATTCTCTGGAAACACCATATATTTT
NA TRBD1 TRBJ1-1 TRBV27 CASSSAGQGCKAFF TGTGCCAGCAGTTCCGCGGGACAGGGATGCAAGGCTTTCTTT
NA TRBD1 TRBJ1-1 TRBV6-5 CASSYTGGREAFF TGTGCCAGCAGCTATACAGGGGGCCGTGAAGCTTTCTTT
few NA TRBJ2-7 TRBV27 CASSRQTFYEQYF TGTGCCAGCAGTAGACAGACCTTCTACGAGCAGTACTTC
NA NA TRBJ2-5 TRBV2 CASKGGRLETQYF TGTGCCAGCAAGGGGGGGAGGCTGGAGACCCAGTACTTC
NA TRBD2 TRBJ2-7 TRBV5-5 CASSMEAVGGEYF TGTGCCAGCAGCATGGAGGCCGTGGGAGGGGAGTACTTC
NA NA TRBJ2-3 TRBV29-1 CSVEVGTWFATQYF TGCAGCGTTGAAGTCGGGACTTGGTTCGCTACGCAGTATTTT
NA TRBD1 TRBJ1-1 TRBV2 CASSGQGSNTEAFF TGTGCCAGCAGCGGACAGGGGTCGAACACTGAAGCTTTCTTT